Described below is a single T cell receptor beta chain sequence and its context. Its antigen is unknown. No much larger clonotype is one base removed from it; base qualities were not supplied. Taken with the paper, the label for time point translates to: baseline before first vaccination. What the treatment or condition label conveys for this sample: meningococcal conjugate vaccine given as trial control. Samples from vaccinated people were obtained from the UK trials COV001 and COV002, which included a single-blind randomized controlled phase 2/3 trial of AZD1222 (ChAdOx1 nCoV-19) in healthy adults. For TCRbeta chain sequencing, PBMC samples from trial participants were taken at day 0 and at day 28 after the second dose. This specimen belongs to a study of T cell responses to AZD1222 COVID-19 vaccine (dated by TCRdb to the early 2020s). In terms of the full investigation: A total of more than 230 trial participants underwent TCR sequencing, of whom roughly 210 had received two doses of AZD1222 and 26 had received two doses of the MenACWY control vaccine. Trial participants were enrolled into age subgroups of 18-55, 56-69 and 70-plus years, which contained about 150, 27 and 61 TCR-sequenced participants, respectively. What the work shows at the level of the full study, not this receptor alone: Only a handful of AZD1222 recipients were SARS-CoV-2 seropositive at baseline, limiting conclusions about previously exposed vaccinees. Nearly half of unique spike-specific TCRs reportedly recognized epitopes outside regions mutated in the B.1.351 and B.1.1.7 variants. Participants were mostly white British and included more females than males, and it was suggested by the authors that clonal diversity may have been underestimated. In the small 56-69-year group, the increase in depth fell short of significance, most likely because of low power. After two AZD1222 doses, spike-specific TCR breadth and depth were significantly higher than at day 0 and than in MenACWY recipients. Because no day 14 peak-response samples were available, the repertoires could be characterized only after the peak T cell response. The whole spike protein was spanned by vaccine-associated CD4 TCRs, and dominant responses were seen in regions 160-218 and 743-854.

The CDR3 regions of human TCRbeta chains were analyzed by immunosequencing. The original pipeline was this. Repertoire TCRs were matched against a reference library of SARS-CoV-2-specific TCRs generated with the MIRA antigen-specificity platform. Breadth was defined as the fraction of unique TCRs that were SARS-CoV-2-associated. Depth was defined as the fraction of total T cells that were SARS-CoV-2-associated. Each spike-specific TCR was assigned to its reactive spike region and to a CD4 or CD8 class using the MIRA data. Log10-transformed breadth and depth values were compared by one-way ANOVA with Sidak's multiple comparisons tests. Held by TCRdb, this immuneACCESS table contains in-frame sequences only and omits some clones. Under half of the omission traces to an unresolved V gene where checked; the cause of the rest is unknown. V and J calls and clone size are as listed in that table; D and trimming were resolved from the DNA. In this sample the table shows approximately 220,000 clones, about 92% of which occur a single time. Jointly, the top ten make up 0.9% to 1.1% of the sample.

The CDR3 starts with the cysteine, ends with the phenylalanine, and has 13 residues. The DNA shown is the 39-base CDR3, in frame from base 1. CDR1 and CDR2 were assigned from the germline V gene (reference sequence) as SEHNR and FQNEAQ. V lost 5 bases and J lost 0 bases; the stretch between them is 6 bases long. The sequence joins TRBV7-9 to TRBJ2-3; no confident D gene assignment can be made. This clonotype was sampled from an adult in good health. Source: peripheral blood, taken on day 0 of MenACWY control vaccination. The CDR3 loop reads CASSIESTDTQYF. The DNA is TGTGCCAGCAGCATAGAAAGCACAGATACGCAGTATTTT.